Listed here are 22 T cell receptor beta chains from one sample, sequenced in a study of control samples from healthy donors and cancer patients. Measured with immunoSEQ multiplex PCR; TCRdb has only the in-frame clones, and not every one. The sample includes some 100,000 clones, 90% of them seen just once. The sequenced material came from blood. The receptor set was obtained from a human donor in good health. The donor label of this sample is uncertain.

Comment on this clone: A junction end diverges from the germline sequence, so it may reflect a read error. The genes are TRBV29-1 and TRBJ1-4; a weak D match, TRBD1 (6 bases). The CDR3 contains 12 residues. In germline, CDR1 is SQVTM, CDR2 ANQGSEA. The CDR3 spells CSVRTANEKLFF. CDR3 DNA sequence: TGCAGCGTTCGGACAGCTAACGAAAAACTGTTTTTT.

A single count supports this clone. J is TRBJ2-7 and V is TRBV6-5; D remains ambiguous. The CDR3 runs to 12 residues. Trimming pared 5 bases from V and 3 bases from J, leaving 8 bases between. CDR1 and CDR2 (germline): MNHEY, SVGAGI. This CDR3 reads CASSTNRYEQYF. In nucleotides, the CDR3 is TGTGCCAGCAGTACCAACCGCTACGAGCAGTACTTC.

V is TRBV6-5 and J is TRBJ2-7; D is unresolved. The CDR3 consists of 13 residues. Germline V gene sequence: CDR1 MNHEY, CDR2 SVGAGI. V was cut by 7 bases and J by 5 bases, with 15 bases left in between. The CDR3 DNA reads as TGTGCCAGCACCGCCCTAGGATATGACGAGCAGTACTTC. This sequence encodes CASTALGYDEQYF.

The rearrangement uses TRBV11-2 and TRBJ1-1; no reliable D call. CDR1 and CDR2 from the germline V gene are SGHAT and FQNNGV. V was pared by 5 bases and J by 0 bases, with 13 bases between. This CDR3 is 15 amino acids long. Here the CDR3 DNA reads TGTGCCAGCAGCAGAGTTCGTGCGGTGAACACTGAAGCTTTCTTT. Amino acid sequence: CASSRVRAVNTEAFF.

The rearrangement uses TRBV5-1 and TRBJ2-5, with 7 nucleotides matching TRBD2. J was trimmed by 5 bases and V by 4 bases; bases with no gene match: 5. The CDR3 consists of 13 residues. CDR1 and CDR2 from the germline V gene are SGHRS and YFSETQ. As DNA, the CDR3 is TGCGCCAGCAGCACGGGGAGGGACGAGACCCAGTACTTC. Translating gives CASSTGRDETQYF.

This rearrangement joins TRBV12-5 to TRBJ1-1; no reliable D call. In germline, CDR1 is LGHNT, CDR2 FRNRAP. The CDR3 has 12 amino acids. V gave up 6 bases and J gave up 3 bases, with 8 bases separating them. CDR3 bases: TGTGCTAGTGGCCGGGTGGACACTGAAGCTTTCTTT. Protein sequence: CASGRVDTEAFF.

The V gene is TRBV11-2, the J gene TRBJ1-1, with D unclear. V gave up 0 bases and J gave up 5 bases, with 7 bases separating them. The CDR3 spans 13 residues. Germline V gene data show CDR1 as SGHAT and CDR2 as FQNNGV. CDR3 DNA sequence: TGTGCCAGCAGCTTAGATCCGGGAACTGAAGCTTTCTTT. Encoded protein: CASSLDPGTEAFF.

In DNA form, the CDR3 reads TGTGCCAGCAGCTTAGAAATGGGCAGGGCGAAAGAGACCCAGTACTTC. This encodes CASSLEMGRAKETQYF. The rearrangement joins TRBV7-9 to TRBJ2-5; D is perhaps TRBD1 (5 bases). CDR1 and CDR2 (germline): SEHNR, FQNEAQ (reference sequence). CDR3 length equals 16 residues. Trimming cost V 1 base and J 3 bases, with 15 bases left between them.

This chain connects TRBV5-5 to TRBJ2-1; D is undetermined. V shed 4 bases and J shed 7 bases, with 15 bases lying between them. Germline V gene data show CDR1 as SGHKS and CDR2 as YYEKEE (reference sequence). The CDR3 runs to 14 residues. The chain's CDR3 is CASSPRVVGNEQFF. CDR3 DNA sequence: TGTGCCAGCAGCCCTAGGGTTGTGGGGAATGAGCAGTTCTTC.

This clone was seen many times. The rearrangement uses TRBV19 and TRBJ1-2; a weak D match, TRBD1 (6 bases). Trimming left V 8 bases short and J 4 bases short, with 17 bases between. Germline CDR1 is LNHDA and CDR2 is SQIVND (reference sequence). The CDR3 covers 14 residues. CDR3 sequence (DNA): TGTGCCAGTCTGCGGAATTTAGGGGGCTATGGCTACACCTTC. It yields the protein CASLRNLGGYGYTF.

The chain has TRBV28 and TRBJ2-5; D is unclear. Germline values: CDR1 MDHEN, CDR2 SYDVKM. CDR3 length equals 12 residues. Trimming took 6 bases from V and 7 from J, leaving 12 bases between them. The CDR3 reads CASSPPSWTQYF. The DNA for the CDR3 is TGTGCCAGCAGCCCCCCGTCCTGGACCCAGTACTTC.

CDR3 residues: CASRRDRDLSYEQYF. The CDR3 DNA is TGTGCCAGCAGACGCGACAGGGACCTCTCCTACGAGCAGTACTTC. The gene calls are TRBV5-5 and TRBJ2-7; 7 nucleotides match TRBD1. V was pared by 5 bases and J by 0 bases, with 8 bases of the junction left unmatched. The germline V gene encodes CDR1 SGHKS and CDR2 YYEKEE (reference sequence). The CDR3 has 15 residues.

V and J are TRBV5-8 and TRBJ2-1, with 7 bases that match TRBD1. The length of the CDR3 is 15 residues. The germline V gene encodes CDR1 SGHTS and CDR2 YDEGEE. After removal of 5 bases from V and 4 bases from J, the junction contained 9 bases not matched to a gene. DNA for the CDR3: TGTGCCAGCAGTTCCACGGGACAGCGATACAATGAGCAGTTCTTC. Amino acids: CASSSTGQRYNEQFF.

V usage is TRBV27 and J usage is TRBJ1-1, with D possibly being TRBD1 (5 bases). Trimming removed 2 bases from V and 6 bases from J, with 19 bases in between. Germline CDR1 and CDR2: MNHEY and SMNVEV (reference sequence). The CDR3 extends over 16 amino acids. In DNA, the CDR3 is TGTGCCAGCAGTTTAGTGGCAGGGCGAGACCTCGCTGAAGCTTTCTTT. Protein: CASSLVAGRDLAEAFF.

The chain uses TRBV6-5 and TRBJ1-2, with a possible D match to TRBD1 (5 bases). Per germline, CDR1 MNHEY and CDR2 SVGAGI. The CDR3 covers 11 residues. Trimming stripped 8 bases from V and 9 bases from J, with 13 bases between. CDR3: CASAGSGRYTF. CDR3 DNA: TGTGCCAGCGCCGGGTCAGGGCGCTACACCTTC.

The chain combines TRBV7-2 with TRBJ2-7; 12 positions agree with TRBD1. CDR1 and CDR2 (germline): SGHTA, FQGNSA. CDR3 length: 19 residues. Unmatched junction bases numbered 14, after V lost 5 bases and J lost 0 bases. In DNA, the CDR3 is TGTGCCAGCAGCCTCGCCGGGACAGGGGGCGAATTGAGCTCCTACGAGCAGTACTTC. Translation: CASSLAGTGGELSSYEQYF. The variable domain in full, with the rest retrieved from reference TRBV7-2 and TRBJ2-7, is GAGVSQSPSNKVTEKGKDVELRCDPISGHTALYWYRQSLGQGLEFLIYFQGNSAPDKSGLPSDRFSAERTGGSVSTLTIQRTQQEDSAVYLCASSLAGTGGELSSYEQYFGPGTRLTVT.

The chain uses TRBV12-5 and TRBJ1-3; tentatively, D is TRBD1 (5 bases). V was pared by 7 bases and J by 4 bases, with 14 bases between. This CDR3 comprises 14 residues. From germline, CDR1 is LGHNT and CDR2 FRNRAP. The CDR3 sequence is CASAISGGGNTIYF. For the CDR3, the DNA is TGTGCTAGTGCCATATCCGGGGGGGGAAACACCATATATTTT.

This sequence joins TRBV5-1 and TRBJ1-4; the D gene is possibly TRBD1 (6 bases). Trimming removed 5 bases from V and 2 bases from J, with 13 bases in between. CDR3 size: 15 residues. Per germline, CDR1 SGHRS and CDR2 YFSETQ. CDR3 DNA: TGCGCCAGCAGACTCACAGGGACGACTAATGAAAAACTGTTTTTT. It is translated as CASRLTGTTNEKLFF.

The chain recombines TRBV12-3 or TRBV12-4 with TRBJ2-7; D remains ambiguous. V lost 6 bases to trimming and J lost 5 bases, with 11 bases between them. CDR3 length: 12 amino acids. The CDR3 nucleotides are TGTGCCAGCAGCCCTACGGCCCACGAGCAGTACTTC. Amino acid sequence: CASSPTAHEQYF.

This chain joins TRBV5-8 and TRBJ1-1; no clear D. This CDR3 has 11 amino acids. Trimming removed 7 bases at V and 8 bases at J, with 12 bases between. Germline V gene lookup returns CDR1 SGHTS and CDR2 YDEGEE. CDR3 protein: CASPKYEEAFF. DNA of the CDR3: TGTGCCAGCCCTAAGTACGAAGAAGCTTTCTTT.

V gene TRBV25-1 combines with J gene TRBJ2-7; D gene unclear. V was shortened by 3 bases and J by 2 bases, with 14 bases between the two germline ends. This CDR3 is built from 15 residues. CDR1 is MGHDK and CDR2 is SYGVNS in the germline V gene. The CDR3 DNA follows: TGTGCCAGCAGTGACGATTCAGGTTATGCCTACGAGCAGTACTTC. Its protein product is CASSDDSGYAYEQYF.

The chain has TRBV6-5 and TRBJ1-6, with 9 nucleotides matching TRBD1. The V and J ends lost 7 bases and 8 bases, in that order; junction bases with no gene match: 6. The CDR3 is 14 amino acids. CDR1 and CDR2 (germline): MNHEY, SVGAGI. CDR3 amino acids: CASKLGQGYSPLHF. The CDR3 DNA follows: TGTGCCAGCAAGTTAGGACAGGGGTATTCACCCCTCCACTTT.